The rows below give T cell receptor beta chains drawn from one sample of a study of blood T cell repertoires in COVID-19. This table comes from immunoSEQ multiplex PCR, and its TCRdb copy is limited to in-frame clones, with some not included. The table includes some 260,000 clones, nearly 90% detected once. Material: peripheral blood. Receptors were obtained from a woman between 40 and 55 years old who had recovered from COVID-19. The CDR3 runs from the conserved cysteine through the conserved F or W. The D gene is left open where the match is weak. Clone size is shown for a subset of rows, as once, few, many or a class of expanded clone.

TRBV5-8	-	TRBJ2-1	-	CASSLGIASREQFF	TGTGCCAGCAGCTTGGGGATAGCATCCCGTGAGCAGTTCTTC
TRBV14	-	TRBJ1-2	-	CASSQRMGPLGGYTF	TGTGCCAGCAGCCAACGAATGGGGCCCCTCGGCGGCTACACCTTC
TRBV30	TRBD2	TRBJ2-1	-	CAWRGLAGGYNEQFF	TGTGCCTGGAGAGGACTAGCGGGGGGGTACAATGAGCAGTTCTTC
TRBV7-2	TRBD2	TRBJ2-1	-	CASSFLGAGGLYNEQFF	TGTGCCAGCAGCTTTCTAGGAGCGGGGGGGCTTTACAATGAGCAGTTCTTC
TRBV6-6	TRBD1	TRBJ1-5	once	CAITDREGNQPQHF	TGTGCCATTACGGACAGGGAAGGCAATCAGCCCCAGCATTTT
TRBV7-2	-	TRBJ1-1	-	CASSLAGGPSVGAFF	TGTGCCAGCAGCTTAGCGGGGGGGCCTAGCGTCGGAGCTTTCTTT
TRBV9	-	TRBJ2-3	-	CASSQGSFSSTDTQYF	TGTGCCAGCAGCCAGGGGAGCTTCTCTAGCACAGATACGCAGTATTTT
TRBV18	-	TRBJ1-4	-	CASSPQSNEKLFF	TGTGCCAGCTCACCACAGAGTAATGAAAAACTGTTTTTT
TRBV2	TRBD1	TRBJ1-2	few	CASSPSQGALRPYTF	TGTGCCAGCAGTCCGTCACAGGGGGCCCTTCGCCCCTACACCTTC
TRBV7-2	-	TRBJ1-4	-	CAGSPDSLGEKLFF	TGTGCCGGCAGCCCGGACAGCCTTGGAGAAAAACTGTTTTTT
TRBV18	-	TRBJ1-3	-	CASSLDSSGNTIYF	TGTGCCAGCTCACTAGATAGCTCTGGAAACACCATATATTTT
TRBV7-3	TRBD2	TRBJ2-1	-	CASSLTGTSGSITYNEQFF	TGTGCCAGCAGCTTAACCGGGACTAGCGGGAGTATAACCTACAATGAGCAGTTCTTC
TRBV9	TRBD2	TRBJ2-3	-	CASSPRSGSTDTQYF	TGTGCCAGCAGCCCGCGTAGCGGGAGCACAGATACGCAGTATTTT
TRBV7-2	-	TRBJ1-5	-	CASSLDTFNQPQHF	TGTGCCAGCAGCCTCGACACTTTCAATCAGCCCCAGCATTTT
TRBV18	-	TRBJ1-1	-	CASSPRGNTEAFF	TGTGCCAGCTCACCCCGAGGGAACACTGAAGCTTTCTTT
TRBV4-2	-	TRBJ2-3	-	CASSQERRGGTDTQYF	TGTGCCAGCAGCCAAGAGAGGCGGGGAGGCACAGATACGCAGTATTTT